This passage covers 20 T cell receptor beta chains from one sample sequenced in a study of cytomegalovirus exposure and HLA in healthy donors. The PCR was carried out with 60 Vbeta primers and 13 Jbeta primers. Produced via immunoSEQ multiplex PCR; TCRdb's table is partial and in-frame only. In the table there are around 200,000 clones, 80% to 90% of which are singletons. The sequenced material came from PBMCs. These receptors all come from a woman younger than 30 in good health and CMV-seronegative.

This CDR3 reads CASSYSSQGALGYTF. As DNA, the CDR3 is TGTGCCAGCAGTTACTCGTCTCAGGGGGCATTGGGCTACACCTTC. The chain couples TRBV6-6 to TRBJ1-2; 8 nucleotides match TRBD1. After removal of 0 bases from V and 8 bases from J, the junction contained 8 bases not matched to a gene. Per germline, CDR1 MNHNY and CDR2 SVGAGI (reference sequence). The CDR3 extends over 15 amino acids.

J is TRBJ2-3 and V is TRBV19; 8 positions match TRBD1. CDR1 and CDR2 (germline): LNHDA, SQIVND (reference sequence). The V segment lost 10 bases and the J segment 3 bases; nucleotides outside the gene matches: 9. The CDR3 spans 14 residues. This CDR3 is CATRQGYPTDTQYF. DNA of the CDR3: TGTGCCACAAGACAGGGGTATCCAACAGATACGCAGTATTTT. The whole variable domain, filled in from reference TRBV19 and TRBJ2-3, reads DGGITQSPKYLFRKEGQNVTLSCEQNLNHDAMYWYRQDPGQGLRLIYYSQIVNDFQKGDIAEGYSVSREKKESFPLTVTSAQKNPTAFYLCATRQGYPTDTQYFGPGTRLTVL.

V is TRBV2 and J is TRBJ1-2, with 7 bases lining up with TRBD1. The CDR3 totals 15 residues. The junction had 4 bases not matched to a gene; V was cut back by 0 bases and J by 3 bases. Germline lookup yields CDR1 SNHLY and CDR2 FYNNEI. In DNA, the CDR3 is TGTGCCAGCAGTGAAGCAGGGGGCTGGGACTATGGCTACACCTTC. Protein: CASSEAGGWDYGYTF.

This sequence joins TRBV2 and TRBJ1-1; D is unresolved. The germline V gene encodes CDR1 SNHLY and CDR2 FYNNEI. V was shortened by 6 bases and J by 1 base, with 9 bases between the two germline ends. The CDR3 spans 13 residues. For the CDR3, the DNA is TGTGCCAGCAGCGCAGAGCGGAACACTGAAGCTTTCTTT. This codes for CASSAERNTEAFF.

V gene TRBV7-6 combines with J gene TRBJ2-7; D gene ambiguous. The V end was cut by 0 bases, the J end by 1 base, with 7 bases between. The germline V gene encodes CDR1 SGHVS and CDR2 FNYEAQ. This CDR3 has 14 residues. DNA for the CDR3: TGTGCCAGCAGCTTAGCGGTCGGGTCCTACGAGCAGTACTTC. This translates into CASSLAVGSYEQYF.

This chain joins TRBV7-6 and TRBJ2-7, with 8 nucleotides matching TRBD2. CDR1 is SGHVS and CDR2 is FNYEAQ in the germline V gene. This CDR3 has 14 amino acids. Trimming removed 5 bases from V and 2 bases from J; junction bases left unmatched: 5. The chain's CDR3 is CASSPGLGPYEQYF. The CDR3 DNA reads TGTGCCAGCAGCCCGGGACTAGGGCCCTACGAGCAGTACTTC.

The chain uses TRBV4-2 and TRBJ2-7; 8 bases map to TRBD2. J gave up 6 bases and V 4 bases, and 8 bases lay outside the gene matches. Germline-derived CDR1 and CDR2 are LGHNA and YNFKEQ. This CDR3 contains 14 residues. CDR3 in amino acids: CASSRGGTSGEQYF. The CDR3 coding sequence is TGTGCCAGCAGCCGGGGGGGTACTAGCGGCGAGCAGTACTTC.

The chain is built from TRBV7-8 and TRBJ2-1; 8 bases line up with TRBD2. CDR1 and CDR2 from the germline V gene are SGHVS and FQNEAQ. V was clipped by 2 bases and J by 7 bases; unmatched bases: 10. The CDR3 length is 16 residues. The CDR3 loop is CASSLRVGRGGNEQFF. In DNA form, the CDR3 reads TGTGCCAGCAGCTTAAGGGTCGGGCGCGGGGGGAATGAGCAGTTCTTC.

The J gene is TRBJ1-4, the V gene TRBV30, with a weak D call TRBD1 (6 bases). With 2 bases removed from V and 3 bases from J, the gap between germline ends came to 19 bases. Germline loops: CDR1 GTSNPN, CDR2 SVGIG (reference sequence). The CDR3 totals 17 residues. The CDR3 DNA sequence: TGTGCCTGGAGTCCCGGGGACACTCCGTGGGCTAATGAAAAACTGTTTTTT. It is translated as CAWSPGDTPWANEKLFF.

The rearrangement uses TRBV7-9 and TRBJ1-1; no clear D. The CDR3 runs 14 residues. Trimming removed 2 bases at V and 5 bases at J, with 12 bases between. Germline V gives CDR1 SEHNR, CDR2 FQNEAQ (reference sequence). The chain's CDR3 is CASSLLVRPTEAFF. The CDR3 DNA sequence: TGTGCCAGCAGCTTATTAGTCAGGCCGACTGAAGCTTTCTTT.

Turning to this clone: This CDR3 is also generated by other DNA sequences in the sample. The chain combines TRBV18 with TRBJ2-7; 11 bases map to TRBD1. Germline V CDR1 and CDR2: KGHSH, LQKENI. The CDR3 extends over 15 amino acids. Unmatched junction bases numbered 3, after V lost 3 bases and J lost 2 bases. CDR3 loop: CASSPGTGGTYEQYF. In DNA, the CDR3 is TGTGCCAGCTCACCGGGGACAGGGGGGACCTACGAGCAGTACTTC.

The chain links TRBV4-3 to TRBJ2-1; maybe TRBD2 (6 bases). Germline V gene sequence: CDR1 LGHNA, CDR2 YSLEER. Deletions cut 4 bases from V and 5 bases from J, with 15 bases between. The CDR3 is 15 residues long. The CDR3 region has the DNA TGCGCCAGCAGCCCCCACGGGCTAGCGAACAATGAGCAGTTCTTC. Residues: CASSPHGLANNEQFF.

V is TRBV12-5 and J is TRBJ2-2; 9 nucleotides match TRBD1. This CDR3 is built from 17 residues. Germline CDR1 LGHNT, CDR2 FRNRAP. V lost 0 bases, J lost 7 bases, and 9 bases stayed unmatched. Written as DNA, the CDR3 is TGTGCTAGTGGTTTGGTAAGGGACAGGGTCGTTGACGGGGAGCTGTTTTTT. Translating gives CASGLVRDRVVDGELFF.

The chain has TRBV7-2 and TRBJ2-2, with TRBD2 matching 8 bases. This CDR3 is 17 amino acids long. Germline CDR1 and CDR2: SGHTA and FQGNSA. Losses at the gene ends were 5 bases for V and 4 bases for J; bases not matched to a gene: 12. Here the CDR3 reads CASSRLSGGSSTGELFF. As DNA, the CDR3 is TGTGCCAGCAGCCGCCTTTCGGGAGGGAGCAGCACCGGGGAGCTGTTTTTT.

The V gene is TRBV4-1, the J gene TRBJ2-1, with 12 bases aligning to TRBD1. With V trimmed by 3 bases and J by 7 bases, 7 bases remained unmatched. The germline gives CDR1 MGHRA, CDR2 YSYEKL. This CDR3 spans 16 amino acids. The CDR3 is CASSQPRDRGHNEQFF. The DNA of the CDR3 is TGCGCCAGCAGCCAGCCCCGGGACAGGGGGCATAATGAGCAGTTCTTC.

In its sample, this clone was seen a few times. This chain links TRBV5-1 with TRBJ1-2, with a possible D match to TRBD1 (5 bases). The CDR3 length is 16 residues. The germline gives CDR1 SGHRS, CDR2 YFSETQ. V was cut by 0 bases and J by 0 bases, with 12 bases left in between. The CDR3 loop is CASSLGRGLANYGYTF. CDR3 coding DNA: TGCGCCAGCAGCTTGGGACGGGGGTTAGCTAACTATGGCTACACCTTC.

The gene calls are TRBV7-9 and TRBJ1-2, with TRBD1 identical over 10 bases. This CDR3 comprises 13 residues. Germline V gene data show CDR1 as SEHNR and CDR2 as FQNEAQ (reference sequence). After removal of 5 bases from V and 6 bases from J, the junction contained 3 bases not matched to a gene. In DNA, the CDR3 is TGTGCCAGCAGCGCGACAGGGGGCGATGGCTACACCTTC. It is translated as CASSATGGDGYTF.

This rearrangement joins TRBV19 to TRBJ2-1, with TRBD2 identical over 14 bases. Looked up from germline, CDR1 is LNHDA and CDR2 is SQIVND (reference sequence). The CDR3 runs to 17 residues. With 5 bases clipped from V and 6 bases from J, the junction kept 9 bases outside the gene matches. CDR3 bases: TGTGCCAGTAGTGGAAGACTAGCGGGAGGGCTTGGCAATGAGCAGTTCTTC. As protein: CASSGRLAGGLGNEQFF.

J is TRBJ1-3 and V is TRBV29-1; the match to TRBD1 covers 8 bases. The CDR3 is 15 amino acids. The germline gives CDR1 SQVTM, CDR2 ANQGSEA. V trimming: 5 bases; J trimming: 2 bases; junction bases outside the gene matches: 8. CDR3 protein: CSVLSGQGAGNTIYF. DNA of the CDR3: TGCAGCGTTCTATCCGGACAGGGAGCTGGAAACACCATATATTTT.

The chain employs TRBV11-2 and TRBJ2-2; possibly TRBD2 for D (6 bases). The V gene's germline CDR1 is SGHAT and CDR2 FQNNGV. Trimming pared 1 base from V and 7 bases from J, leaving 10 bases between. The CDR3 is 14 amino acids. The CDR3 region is CASSLGLGGGELFF. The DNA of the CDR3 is TGTGCCAGCAGCTTAGGGTTGGGGGGCGGGGAGCTGTTTTTT.